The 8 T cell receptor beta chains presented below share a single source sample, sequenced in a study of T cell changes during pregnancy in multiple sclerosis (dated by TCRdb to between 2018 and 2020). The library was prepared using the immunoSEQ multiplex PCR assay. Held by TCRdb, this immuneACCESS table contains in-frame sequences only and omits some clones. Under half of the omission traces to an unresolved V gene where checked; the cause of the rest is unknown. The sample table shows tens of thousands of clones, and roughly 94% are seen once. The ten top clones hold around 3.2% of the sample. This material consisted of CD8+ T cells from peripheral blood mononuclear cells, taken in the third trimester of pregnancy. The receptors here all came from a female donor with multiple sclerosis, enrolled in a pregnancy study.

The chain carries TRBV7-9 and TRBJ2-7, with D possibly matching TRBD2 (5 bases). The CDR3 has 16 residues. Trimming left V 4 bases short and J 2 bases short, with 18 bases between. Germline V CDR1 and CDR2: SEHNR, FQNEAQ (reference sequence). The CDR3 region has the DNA TGTGCCAGCAGCTACTCCAGAGGTCGGGATCCCTACGAGCAGTACTTC. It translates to CASSYSRGRDPYEQYF.

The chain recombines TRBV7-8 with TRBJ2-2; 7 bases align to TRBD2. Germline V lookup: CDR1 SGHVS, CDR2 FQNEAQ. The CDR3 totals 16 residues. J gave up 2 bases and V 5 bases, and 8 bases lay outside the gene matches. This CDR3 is CASSHRDYYNTGELFF. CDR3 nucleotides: TGTGCCAGCAGCCACCGGGACTACTACAACACCGGGGAGCTGTTTTTT.

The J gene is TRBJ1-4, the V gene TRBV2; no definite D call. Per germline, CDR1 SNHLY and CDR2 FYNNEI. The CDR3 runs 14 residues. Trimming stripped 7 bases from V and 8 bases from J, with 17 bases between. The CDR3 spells CASTQRVAREKLFF. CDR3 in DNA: TGTGCCAGCACCCAACGGGTCGCCCGGGAAAAACTGTTTTTT.

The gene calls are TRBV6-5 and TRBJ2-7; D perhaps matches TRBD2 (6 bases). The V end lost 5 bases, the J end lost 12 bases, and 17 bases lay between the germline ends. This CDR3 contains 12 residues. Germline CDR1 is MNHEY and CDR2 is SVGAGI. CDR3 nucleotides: TGTGCCAGCAGTACCCTCGGGAGAGTCGCGTACTTC. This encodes CASSTLGRVAYF.

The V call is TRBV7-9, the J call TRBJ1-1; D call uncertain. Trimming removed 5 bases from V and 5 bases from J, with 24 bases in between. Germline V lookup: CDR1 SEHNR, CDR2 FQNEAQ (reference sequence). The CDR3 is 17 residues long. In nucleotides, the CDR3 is TGTGCCAGCAGCCCCAAGTTTACCACGGAGACTCGGACTGAAGCTTTCTTT. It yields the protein CASSPKFTTETRTEAFF. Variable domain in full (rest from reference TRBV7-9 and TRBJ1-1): DTGVSQNPRHKITKRGQNVTFRCDPISEHNRLYWYRQTLGQGPEFLTYFQNEAQLEKSRLLSDRFSAERPKGSFSTLEIQRTEQGDSAMYLCASSPKFTTETRTEAFFGQGTRLTVV.

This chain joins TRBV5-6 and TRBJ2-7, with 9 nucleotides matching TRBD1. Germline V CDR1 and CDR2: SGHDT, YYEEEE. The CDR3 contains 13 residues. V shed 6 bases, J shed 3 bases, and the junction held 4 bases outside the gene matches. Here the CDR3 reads CASNPGQGYEQYF. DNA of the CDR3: TGTGCCAGCAATCCGGGACAGGGCTACGAGCAGTACTTC.

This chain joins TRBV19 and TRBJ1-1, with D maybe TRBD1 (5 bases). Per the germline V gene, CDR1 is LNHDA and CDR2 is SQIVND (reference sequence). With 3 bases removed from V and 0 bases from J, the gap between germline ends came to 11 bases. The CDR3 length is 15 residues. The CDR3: CASSISEQVNTEAFF. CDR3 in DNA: TGTGCCAGTAGTATTTCGGAACAGGTGAACACTGAAGCTTTCTTT.

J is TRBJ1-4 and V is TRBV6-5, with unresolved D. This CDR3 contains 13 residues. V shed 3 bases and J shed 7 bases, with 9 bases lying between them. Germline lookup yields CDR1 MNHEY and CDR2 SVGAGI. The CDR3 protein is CASSYGGGEKLFF. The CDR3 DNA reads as TGTGCCAGCAGTTATGGTGGAGGTGAAAAACTGTTTTTT.